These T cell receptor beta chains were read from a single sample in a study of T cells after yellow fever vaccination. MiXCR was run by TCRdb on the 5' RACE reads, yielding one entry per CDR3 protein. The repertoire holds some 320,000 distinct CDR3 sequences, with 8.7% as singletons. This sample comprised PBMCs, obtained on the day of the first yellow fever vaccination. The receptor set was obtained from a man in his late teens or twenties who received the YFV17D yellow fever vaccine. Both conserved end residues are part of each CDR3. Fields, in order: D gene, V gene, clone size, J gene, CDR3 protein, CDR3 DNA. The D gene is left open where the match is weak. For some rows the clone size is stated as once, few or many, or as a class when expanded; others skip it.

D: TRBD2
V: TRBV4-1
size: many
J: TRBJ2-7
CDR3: CASSQETKLAGGWEQYF
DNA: TGCGCCAGCAGCCAGGAGACCAAACTAGCGGGGGGGTGGGAGCAGTACTTC

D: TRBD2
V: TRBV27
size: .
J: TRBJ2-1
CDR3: CASSLSSGTSYNEQFF
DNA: TGTGCCAGCAGTTTATCGTCGGGGACTAGCTACAATGAGCAGTTCTTC

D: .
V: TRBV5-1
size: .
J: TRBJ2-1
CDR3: CASSLIGDRSYNEQFF
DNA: TGCGCCAGCAGCTTGATCGGAGACAGGTCCTACAATGAGCAGTTCTTC

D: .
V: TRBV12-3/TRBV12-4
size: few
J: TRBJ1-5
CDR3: CASSSPLGQPQHF
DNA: TGTGCCAGCAGTTCTCCCCTCGGTCAGCCCCAGCATTTT

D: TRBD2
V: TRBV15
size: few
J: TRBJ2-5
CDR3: CATSRDGGAWETQYF
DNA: TGTGCCACCAGCAGAGACGGGGGGGCTTGGGAGACCCAGTACTTC

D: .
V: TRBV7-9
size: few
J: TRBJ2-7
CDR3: CASSFRDSYEQYF
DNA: TGTGCCAGCAGCTTCAGGGACTCCTACGAGCAGTACTTC

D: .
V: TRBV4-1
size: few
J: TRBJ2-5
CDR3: CASSQGIGGEETQYF
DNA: TGCGCCAGCAGCCAAGGCATCGGGGGCGAGGAGACCCAGTACTTC

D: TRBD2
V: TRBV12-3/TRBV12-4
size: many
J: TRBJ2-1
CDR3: CASRGLAGGTQEQFF
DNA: TGTGCCAGCAGGGGACTAGCGGGGGGGACCCAGGAGCAGTTCTTC

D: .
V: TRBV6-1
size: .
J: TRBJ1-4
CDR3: CASSRIPNEKLFF
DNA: TGTGCCAGCAGTCGGATTCCTAATGAAAAACTGTTTTTT

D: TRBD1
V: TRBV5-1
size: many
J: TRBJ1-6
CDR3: CASSLESPGQGIRGLYNSPLHF
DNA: TGCGCCAGCAGCTTGGAATCTCCAGGACAGGGGATTCGGGGCCTTTATAATTCACCCCTCCACTTT

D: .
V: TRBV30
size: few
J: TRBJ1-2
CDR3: CAWSSVSTNYGYTF
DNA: TGTGCCTGGAGTAGTGTCAGTACTAACTATGGCTACACCTTC

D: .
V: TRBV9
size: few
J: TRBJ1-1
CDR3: CASIPAGEATEAFF
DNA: TGTGCCAGCATACCGGCAGGGGAGGCCACTGAAGCTTTCTTT

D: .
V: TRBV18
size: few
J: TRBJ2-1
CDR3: CASSRGSSYNEQFF
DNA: TGTGCCAGCTCAAGAGGGAGCTCCTACAATGAGCAGTTCTTC

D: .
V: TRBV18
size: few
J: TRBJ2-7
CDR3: CASSPLRASYEQYF
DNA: TGTGCCAGCTCACCACTCCGGGCTTCCTACGAGCAGTACTTC

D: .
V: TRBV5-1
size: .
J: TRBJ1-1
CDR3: CASSLAGTPNTEAFF
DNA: TGCGCCAGCAGCTTGGCCGGGACACCGAACACTGAAGCTTTCTTT

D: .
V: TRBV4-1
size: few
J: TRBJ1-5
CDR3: CASSRETGPQHF
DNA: TGCGCCAGCAGCCGAGAAACGGGGCCCCAGCATTTT

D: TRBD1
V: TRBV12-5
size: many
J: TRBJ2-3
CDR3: CASGFHPGTGLADTQYF
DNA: TGTGCTAGTGGTTTCCACCCCGGGACAGGGTTAGCAGATACGCAGTATTTT

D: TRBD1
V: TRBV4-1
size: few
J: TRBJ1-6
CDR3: CASSQTTGASYNSPLHF
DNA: TGCGCCAGCAGCCAAACAACAGGGGCTTCCTATAATTCACCCCTCCACTTT

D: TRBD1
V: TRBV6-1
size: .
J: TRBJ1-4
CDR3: CASSDGQGRNEKLFF
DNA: TGTGCCAGCAGTGACGGACAGGGGAGGAATGAAAAACTGTTTTTT

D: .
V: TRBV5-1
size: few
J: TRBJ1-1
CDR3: CASSLDADMNTEAFF
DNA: TGCGCCAGCAGCTTGGACGCGGACATGAACACTGAAGCTTTCTTT

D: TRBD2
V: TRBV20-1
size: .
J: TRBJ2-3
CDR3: CSAHTSGRASTDTQYF
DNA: TGCAGTGCACATACTAGCGGGAGAGCTAGCACAGATACGCAGTATTTT

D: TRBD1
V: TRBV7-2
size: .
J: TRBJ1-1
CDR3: CASSLAGDREKDTEAFF
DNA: TGTGCCAGCAGCTTAGCCGGGGACAGGGAAAAGGACACTGAAGCTTTCTTT

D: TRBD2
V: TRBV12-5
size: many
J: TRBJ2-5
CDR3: CASGWAPSGGHQETQYF
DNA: TGTGCTAGTGGTTGGGCCCCTAGCGGGGGCCACCAAGAGACCCAGTACTTC

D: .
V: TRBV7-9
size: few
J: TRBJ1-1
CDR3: CASSRHDPWAEAFF
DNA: TGTGCCAGCAGCCGACACGATCCTTGGGCTGAAGCTTTCTTT

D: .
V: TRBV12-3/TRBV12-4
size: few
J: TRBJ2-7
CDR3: CASSWTVKSYEQYF
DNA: TGTGCCAGCAGTTGGACGGTTAAATCCTACGAGCAGTACTTC

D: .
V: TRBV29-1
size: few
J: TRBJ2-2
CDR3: CSVDRARTGELFF
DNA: TGCAGCGTTGATAGGGCGAGGACCGGGGAGCTGTTTTTT

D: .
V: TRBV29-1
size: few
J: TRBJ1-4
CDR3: CSVSGTGEKLFF
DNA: TGCAGCGTTTCCGGCACGGGGGAAAAACTGTTTTTT